The 17 T cell receptor beta chains below were found in one sample sequenced in a study of breast tumors, draining lymph nodes, adjacent tissues. TCRdb used MiXCR to reprocess the multiplex PCR reads, holding one entry per CDR3 protein. The profile shows about 94,000 distinct CDR3 sequences, approximately 28% of them singletons. Breast cancer patients provided tissue from their axillary draining lymph nodes. The source material was axillary lymph node tissue. The source of these receptors is a female donor with breast cancer. Some clones in this sample may be carry-over from other donors' samples.

A few counts support this clonotype. This sequence may be a read error, since a much larger clone differs from it by one base. The chain employs TRBV11-3 and TRBJ2-7, with D perhaps matching TRBD1 (6 bases). The germline gives CDR1 SGHNT, CDR2 YENEEA. CDR3 length: 14 residues. Trimming took 1 base from V and 5 from J, leaving 12 bases between them. The chain's CDR3 is CASSLGTGSHEQYF. The CDR3 nucleotides are TGTGCCAGCAGCTTAGGTACAGGGTCCCACGAGCAGTACTTC.

The sample holds many counts of this clonotype. The CDR3 nucleotides read TGTGCCAGCAGCTTAGAGTTGGGCCAGGGCCGCTGGCTAGGCCCCACAGATACGCAGTATTTT. It yields the protein CASSLELGQGRWLGPTDTQYF. This sequence joins TRBV11-3 and TRBJ2-3; D might be TRBD1 (5 bases). Deletions cut 0 bases from V and 2 bases from J, with 27 bases between. The CDR3 covers 21 residues. Germline CDR1 is SGHNT and CDR2 is YENEEA.

This clonotype came up many times. The CDR3: CASSLALSTDTQYF. The CDR3 coding sequence is TGTGCCAGCAGCTTAGCCCTTAGCACAGATACGCAGTATTTT. The V gene is TRBV7-2, the J gene TRBJ2-3; D gene ambiguous. V lost 0 bases, J lost 0 bases, and 4 bases lay in between. Per the germline V gene, CDR1 is SGHTA and CDR2 is FQGNSA. The CDR3 extends over 14 amino acids.

This clonotype has just a few counts. This may stem from a read error, because a much larger clone lies one nucleotide away. The chain carries TRBV6-1 and TRBJ1-4, with D perhaps TRBD1 (6 bases). Germline V lookup: CDR1 MNHNS, CDR2 SASEGT. With 5 bases removed from V and 10 bases from J, the gap between germline ends came to 17 bases. The CDR3 has 14 amino acids. The chain's CDR3 is CASSRDMEVGKLFF. The CDR3, as DNA: TGTGCCAGCAGTCGGGACATGGAGGTTGGAAAACTGTTTTTT.

About this clonotype: The junction does not match germline at one end; this may be a read error. The rearrangement links TRBV2 to TRBJ2-5, with 16 positions matching TRBD2. The CDR3 is made up of 15 amino acids. CDR1 is SNHLY and CDR2 is FYNNEI in the germline V gene. The CDR3 bases are TGTGCCAGCGGGGGACTAGCGGGAGGGCAAGGGACCCAGTGCTTC. It yields the protein CASGGLAGGQGTQCF.

This clonotype was counted many times. The chain joins TRBV12-3 or TRBV12-4 to TRBJ1-3, with no clear D. CDR3 length: 14 amino acids. Trimming removed 6 bases from V and 0 bases from J, with 9 bases in between. The CDR3 reads CASRRLSSGNTIYF. CDR3 DNA sequence: TGTGCCAGCAGGCGACTGAGCTCTGGAAACACCATATATTTT.

There are many counts of this clonotype. The chain carries TRBV20-1 and TRBJ1-3; 8 positions agree with TRBD1. V was pared by 6 bases and J by 3 bases, with 1 base of the junction left unmatched. Germline CDR1 is DFQATT and CDR2 is SNEGSKA (reference sequence). The CDR3 consists of 12 residues. The CDR3 sequence is CSAGTGGNTIYF. The DNA for the CDR3 is TGCAGTGCAGGGACAGGTGGAAACACCATATATTTT.

On this clonotype: The DNA is omitted, as the CDR3 cannot be located on it reliably, and the CDR3 follows TCRdb's listing. CDR3 protein: CASSGGLAGGYEQYFGPGTGELFF. V and J are TRBV12-3 or TRBV12-4 and TRBJ2-2; TRBD2 is the table's D call, not checked against the DNA. The CDR3 sequence runs 24 residues, both termini included.

This clonotype was picked up many times. V usage is TRBV7-2 and J usage is TRBJ1-3; TRBD1 might be the D (6 bases). From germline, CDR1 is SGHTA and CDR2 FQGNSA. The CDR3 is 14 amino acids. V lost 5 bases, J lost 3 bases, and 11 bases lay in between. The CDR3, as DNA: TGTGCCAGCAGCATACAGGGAGGTGGAAACACCATATATTTT. It encodes CASSIQGGGNTIYF.

This clonotype was seen repeatedly, ten times or more. This chain joins TRBV6-2 or TRBV6-3 and TRBJ2-1, with D perhaps TRBD2 (6 bases). Germline-derived CDR1 and CDR2 are MNHEY and SVGEGT. V lost 8 bases, J lost 15 bases, and 20 bases lay in between. CDR3 length: 12 amino acids. CDR3 residues: CASVRERGLAFF. In nucleotides, the CDR3 is TGTGCCAGCGTAAGGGAGAGGGGACTCGCGTTCTTC.

This clonotype has a count of ten or more. The genes are TRBV9 and TRBJ2-6; D call uncertain. The CDR3 sequence is 12 residues long. With 4 bases removed from V and 7 bases from J, the gap between germline ends came to 6 bases. Germline-derived CDR1 and CDR2 are SGDLS and YYNGEE. CDR3 sequence (DNA): TGTGCCAGCAGCATTAGAGCCAACGTCCTGACTTTC. Translation: CASSIRANVLTF. Filled out from reference TRBV9 and TRBJ2-6, the complete variable domain reads DSGVTQTPKHLITATGQRVTLRCSPRSGDLSVYWYQQSLDQGLQFLIQYYNGEERAKGNILERFSAQQFPDLHSELNLSSLELGDSALYFCASSIRANVLTFGAGSRLTVL.

On this clonotype: A much more abundant neighbour one base away suggests this may be a read error. J is TRBJ1-5 and V is TRBV20-1; weak D call: TRBD1 (6 bases). CDR1 is DFQATT, CDR2 SNEGSKA, per germline (reference sequence). V dropped 7 bases and J dropped 4 bases, with 17 bases sitting between them. The CDR3 is made up of 14 amino acids. Here the CDR3 reads CSVGDGQPNQPQHF. CDR3 sequence (DNA): TGCAGTGTTGGAGACGGACAGCCGAATCAGCCCCAGCATTTT.

The rearrangement joins TRBV10-1 to TRBJ1-6; 7 nucleotides line up with TRBD1. This CDR3 has 15 amino acids. CDR1 and CDR2 from the germline V gene are WNHNN and SYGVQD (reference sequence). Trimming took 7 bases from V and 7 from J; bases not matched to a gene: 10. The CDR3 spells CASTPRTGENSPLHF. In nucleotides, the CDR3 is TGCGCCAGCACCCCCCGGACAGGCGAAAATTCACCCCTCCACTTT.

In this sample, this clonotype turned up many times. V is TRBV19 and J is TRBJ2-1, with 8 bases fitting TRBD2. CDR1 and CDR2 from the germline V gene are LNHDA and SQIVND (reference sequence). V was clipped by 5 bases and J by 7 bases; unmatched bases: 10. The CDR3 extends over 15 amino acids. In DNA, the CDR3 is TGTGCCAGTAGTTTCCTAGCGGGCCAAAAGAATGAGCAGTTCTTC. Translating gives CASSFLAGQKNEQFF. The full variable domain, its missing parts supplied by reference TRBV19 and TRBJ2-1, is DGGITQSPKYLFRKEGQNVTLSCEQNLNHDAMYWYRQDPGQGLRLIYYSQIVNDFQKGDIAEGYSVSREKKESFPLTVTSAQKNPTAFYLCASSFLAGQKNEQFFGPGTRLTVL.

The chain carries TRBV9 and TRBJ2-3; 10 positions match TRBD2. This CDR3 contains 16 residues. V dropped 1 base and J dropped 10; count of bases not matched to a gene: 12. Germline V gives CDR1 SGDLS, CDR2 YYNGEE. CDR3 nucleotides: TGTGCCAGCAGCGTACTAGCGGGAGAGGTTGGGCATTCGCAGTATTTT. Protein product: CASSVLAGEVGHSQYF.

The sample holds many counts of this clonotype. V gene TRBV12-3 or TRBV12-4 combines with J gene TRBJ2-6; 10 bases match TRBD1. There are 19 residues in the CDR3. J gave up 0 bases and V 5 bases, and 10 bases lay outside the gene matches. The CDR3 here is CASSTFRGQGISGANVLTF. CDR3 DNA: TGTGCCAGCAGTACATTCCGGGGACAGGGGATCTCTGGGGCCAACGTCCTGACTTTC.

This clonotype came up many times. This sequence joins TRBV10-3 and TRBJ2-7; maybe TRBD2 (5 bases). The CDR3 loop spans 11 amino acids. CDR1 is ENHRY, CDR2 SYGVKD, per germline. The ends were cut back, 10 bases at V and 5 bases at J, with 12 bases in the middle. Here the CDR3 DNA reads TGTGCCACCTGGAGGAACGACGAGCAGTACTTC. This sequence encodes CATWRNDEQYF.